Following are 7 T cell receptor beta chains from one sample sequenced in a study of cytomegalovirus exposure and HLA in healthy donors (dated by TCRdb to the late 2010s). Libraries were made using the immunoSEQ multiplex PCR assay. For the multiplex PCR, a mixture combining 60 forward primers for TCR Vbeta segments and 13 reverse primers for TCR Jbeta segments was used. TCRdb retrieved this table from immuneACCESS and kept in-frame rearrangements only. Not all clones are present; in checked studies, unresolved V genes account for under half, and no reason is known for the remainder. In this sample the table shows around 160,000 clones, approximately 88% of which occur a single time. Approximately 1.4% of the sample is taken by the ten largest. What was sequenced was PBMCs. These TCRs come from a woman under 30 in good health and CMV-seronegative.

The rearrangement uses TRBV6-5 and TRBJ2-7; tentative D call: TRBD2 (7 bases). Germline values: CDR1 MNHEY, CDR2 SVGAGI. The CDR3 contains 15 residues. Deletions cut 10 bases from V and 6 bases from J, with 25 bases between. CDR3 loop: CAISPGASGRFEQYF. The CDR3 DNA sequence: TGTGCCATCTCCCCGGGGGCTAGCGGTAGGTTCGAGCAGTACTTC.

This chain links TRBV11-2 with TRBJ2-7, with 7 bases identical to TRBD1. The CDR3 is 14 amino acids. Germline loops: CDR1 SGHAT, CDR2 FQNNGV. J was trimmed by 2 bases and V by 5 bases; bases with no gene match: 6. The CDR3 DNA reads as TGTGCCAGCAGCCATCGGACAGGTCCCTACGAGCAGTACTTC. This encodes CASSHRTGPYEQYF.

The CDR3: CASSLGGVDYEQFF. The CDR3, as DNA: TGTGCCAGCAGCTTGGGTGGAGTAGACTATGAGCAGTTCTTC. The rearrangement links TRBV5-4 to TRBJ2-1, with D uncertain. CDR3 size: 14 residues. V was clipped by 0 bases and J by 8 bases, with 12 bases between them. Germline V CDR1 and CDR2: SGHNT, YYREEE (reference sequence).

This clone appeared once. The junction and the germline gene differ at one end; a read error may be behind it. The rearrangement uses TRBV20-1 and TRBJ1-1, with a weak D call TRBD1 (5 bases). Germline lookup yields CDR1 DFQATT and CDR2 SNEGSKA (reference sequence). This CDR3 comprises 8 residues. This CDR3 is CSARGTVF. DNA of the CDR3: TGCAGTGCTAGGGGGACTGTCTTT.

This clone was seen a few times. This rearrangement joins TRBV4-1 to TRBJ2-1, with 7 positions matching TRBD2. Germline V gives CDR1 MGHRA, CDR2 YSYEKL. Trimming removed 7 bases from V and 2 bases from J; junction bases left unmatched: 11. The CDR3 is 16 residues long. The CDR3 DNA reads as TGCGCCAGCATCTCCTCATCCGGGGGGACCTACAATGAGCAGTTCTTC. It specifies CASISSSGGTYNEQFF.

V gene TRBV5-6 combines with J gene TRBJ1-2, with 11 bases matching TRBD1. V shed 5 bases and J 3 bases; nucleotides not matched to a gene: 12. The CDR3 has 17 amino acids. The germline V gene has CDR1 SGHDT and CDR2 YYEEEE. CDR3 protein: CASSYSGTGGFDYGYTF. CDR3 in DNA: TGTGCCAGCAGTTATTCCGGGACAGGGGGGTTTGACTATGGCTACACCTTC.

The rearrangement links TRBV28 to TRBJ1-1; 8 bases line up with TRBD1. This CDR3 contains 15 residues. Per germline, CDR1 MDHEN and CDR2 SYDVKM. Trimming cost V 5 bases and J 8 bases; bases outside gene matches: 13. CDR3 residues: CASSPRDRRLLEAFF. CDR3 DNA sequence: TGTGCCAGCAGTCCCCGGGACAGGCGCCTTCTAGAAGCTTTCTTT.